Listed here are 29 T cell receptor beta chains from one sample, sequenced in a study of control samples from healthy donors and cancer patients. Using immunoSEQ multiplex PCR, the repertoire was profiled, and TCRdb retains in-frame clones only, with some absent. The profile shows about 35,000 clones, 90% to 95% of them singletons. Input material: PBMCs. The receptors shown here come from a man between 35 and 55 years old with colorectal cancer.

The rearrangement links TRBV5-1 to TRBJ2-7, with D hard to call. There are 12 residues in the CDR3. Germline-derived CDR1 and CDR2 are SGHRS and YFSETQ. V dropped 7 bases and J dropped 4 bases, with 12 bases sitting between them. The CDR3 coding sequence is TGCGCCAGCGATGAGGAACCGTACGAGCAGTACTTC. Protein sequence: CASDEEPYEQYF.

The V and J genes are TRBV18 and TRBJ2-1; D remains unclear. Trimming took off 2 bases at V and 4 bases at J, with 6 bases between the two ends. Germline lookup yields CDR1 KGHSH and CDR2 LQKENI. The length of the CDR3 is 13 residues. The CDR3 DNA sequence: TGTGCCAGCTCACCAATCCCTTACAATGAGCAGTTCTTC. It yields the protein CASSPIPYNEQFF.

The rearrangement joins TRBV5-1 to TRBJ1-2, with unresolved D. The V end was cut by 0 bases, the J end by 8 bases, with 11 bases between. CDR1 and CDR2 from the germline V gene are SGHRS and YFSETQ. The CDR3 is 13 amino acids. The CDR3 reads CASSLGLLDGYTF. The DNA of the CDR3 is TGCGCCAGCAGCTTGGGATTGCTGGACGGCTACACCTTC.

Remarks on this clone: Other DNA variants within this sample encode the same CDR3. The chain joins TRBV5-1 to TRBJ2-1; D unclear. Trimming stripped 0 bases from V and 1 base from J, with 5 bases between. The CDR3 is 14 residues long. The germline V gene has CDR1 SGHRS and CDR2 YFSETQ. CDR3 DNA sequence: TGCGCCAGCAGCTTGGGGGGTTCCTACAATGAGCAGTTCTTC. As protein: CASSLGGSYNEQFF.

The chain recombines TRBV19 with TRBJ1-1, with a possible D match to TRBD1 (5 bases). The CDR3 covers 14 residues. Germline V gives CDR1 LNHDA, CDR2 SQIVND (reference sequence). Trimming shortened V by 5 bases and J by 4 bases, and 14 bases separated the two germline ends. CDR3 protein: CASSPRLGTTEAFF. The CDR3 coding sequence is TGTGCCAGTAGTCCCCGTTTGGGGACCACTGAAGCTTTCTTT. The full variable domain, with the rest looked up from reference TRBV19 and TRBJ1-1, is DGGITQSPKYLFRKEGQNVTLSCEQNLNHDAMYWYRQDPGQGLRLIYYSQIVNDFQKGDIAEGYSVSREKKESFPLTVTSAQKNPTAFYLCASSPRLGTTEAFFGQGTRLTVV.

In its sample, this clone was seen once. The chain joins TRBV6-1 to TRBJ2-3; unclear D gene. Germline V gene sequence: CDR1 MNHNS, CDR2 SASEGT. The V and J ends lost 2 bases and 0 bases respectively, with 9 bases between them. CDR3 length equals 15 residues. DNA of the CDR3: TGTGCCAGCAGTGAAAATCTGGGCAGCACAGATACGCAGTATTTT. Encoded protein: CASSENLGSTDTQYF.

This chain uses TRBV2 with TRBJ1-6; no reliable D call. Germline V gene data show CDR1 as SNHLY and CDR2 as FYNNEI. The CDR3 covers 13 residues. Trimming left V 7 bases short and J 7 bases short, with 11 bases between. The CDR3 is CASTNSLNSPLHF. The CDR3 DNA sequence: TGTGCCAGCACAAACAGTTTAAATTCACCCCTCCACTTT.

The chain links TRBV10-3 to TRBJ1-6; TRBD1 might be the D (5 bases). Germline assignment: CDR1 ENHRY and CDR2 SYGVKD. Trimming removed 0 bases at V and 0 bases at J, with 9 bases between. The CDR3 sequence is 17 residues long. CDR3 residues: CAISESSGSSYNSPLHF. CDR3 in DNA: TGTGCCATCAGTGAGTCGTCAGGGAGCTCCTATAATTCACCCCTCCACTTT.

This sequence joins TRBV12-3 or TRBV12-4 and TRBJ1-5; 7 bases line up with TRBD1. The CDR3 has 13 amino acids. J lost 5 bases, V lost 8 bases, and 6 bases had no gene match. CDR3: CASGRGQHQPQHF. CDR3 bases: TGTGCCAGCGGGAGGGGGCAGCATCAGCCCCAGCATTTT.

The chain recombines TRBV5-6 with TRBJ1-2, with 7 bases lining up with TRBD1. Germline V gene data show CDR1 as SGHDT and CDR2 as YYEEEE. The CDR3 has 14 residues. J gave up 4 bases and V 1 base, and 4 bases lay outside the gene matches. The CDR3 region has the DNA TGTGCCAGCAGCTTGAGGGGACAGAGCTATGGCTACACCTTC. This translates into CASSLRGQSYGYTF.

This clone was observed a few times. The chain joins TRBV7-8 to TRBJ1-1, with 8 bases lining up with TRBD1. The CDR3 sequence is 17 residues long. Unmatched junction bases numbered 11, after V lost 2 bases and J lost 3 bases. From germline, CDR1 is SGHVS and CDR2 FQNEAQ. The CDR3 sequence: CASSLIPPGGFDTEAFF. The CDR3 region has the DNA TGTGCCAGCAGCTTAATCCCCCCAGGGGGCTTCGACACTGAAGCTTTCTTT.

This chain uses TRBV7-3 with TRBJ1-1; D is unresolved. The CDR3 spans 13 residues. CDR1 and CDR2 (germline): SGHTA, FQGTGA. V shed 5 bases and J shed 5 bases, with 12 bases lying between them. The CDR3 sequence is CASSPTTRTEAFF. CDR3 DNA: TGTGCCAGCAGCCCAACAACCCGTACTGAAGCTTTCTTT. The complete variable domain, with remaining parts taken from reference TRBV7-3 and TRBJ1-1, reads GAGVSQTPSNKVTEKGKYVELRCDPISGHTALYWYRQSLGQGPEFLIYFQGTGAADDSGLPNDRFFAVRPEGSVSTLKIQRTERGDSAVYLCASSPTTRTEAFFGQGTRLTVV.

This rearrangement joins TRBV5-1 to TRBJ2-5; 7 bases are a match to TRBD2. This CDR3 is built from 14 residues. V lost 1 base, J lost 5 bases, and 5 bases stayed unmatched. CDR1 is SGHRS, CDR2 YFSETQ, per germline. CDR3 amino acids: CASSLNPGGETQYF. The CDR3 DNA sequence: TGCGCCAGCAGCTTGAACCCCGGGGGGGAGACCCAGTACTTC.

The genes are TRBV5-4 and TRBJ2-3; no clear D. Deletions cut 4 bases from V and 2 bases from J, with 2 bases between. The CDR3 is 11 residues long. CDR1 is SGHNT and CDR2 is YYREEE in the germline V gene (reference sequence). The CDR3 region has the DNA TGTGCCAGCAGCCTCACAGATACGCAGTATTTT. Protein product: CASSLTDTQYF.

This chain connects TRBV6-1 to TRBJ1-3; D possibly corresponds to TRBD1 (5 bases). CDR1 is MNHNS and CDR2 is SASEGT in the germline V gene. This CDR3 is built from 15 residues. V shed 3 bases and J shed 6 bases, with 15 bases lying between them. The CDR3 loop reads CASSDHRTWANTIYF. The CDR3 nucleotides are TGTGCCAGCAGTGACCACAGGACCTGGGCAAACACCATATATTTT.

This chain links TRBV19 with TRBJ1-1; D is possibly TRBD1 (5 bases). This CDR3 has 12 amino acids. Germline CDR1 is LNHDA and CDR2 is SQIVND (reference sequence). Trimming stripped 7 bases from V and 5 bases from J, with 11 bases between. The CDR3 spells CASIKWGTEAFF. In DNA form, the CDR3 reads TGTGCCAGTATAAAATGGGGGACTGAAGCTTTCTTT. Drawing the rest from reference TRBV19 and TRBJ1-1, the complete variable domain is DGGITQSPKYLFRKEGQNVTLSCEQNLNHDAMYWYRQDPGQGLRLIYYSQIVNDFQKGDIAEGYSVSREKKESFPLTVTSAQKNPTAFYLCASIKWGTEAFFGQGTRLTVV.

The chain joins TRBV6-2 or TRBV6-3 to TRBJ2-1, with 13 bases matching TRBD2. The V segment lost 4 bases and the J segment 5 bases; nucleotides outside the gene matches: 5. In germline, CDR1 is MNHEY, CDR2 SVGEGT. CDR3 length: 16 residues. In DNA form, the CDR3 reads TGTGCCAGCAGTTCTACTAGCGGGGGGGCTAACAATGAGCAGTTCTTC. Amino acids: CASSSTSGGANNEQFF.

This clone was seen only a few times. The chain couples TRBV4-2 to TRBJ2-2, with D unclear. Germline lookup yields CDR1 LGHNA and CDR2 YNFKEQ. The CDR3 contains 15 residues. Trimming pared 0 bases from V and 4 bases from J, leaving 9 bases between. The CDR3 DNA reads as TGTGCCAGCAGCCAAGATACCCTCGGCACCGGGGAGCTGTTTTTT. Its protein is CASSQDTLGTGELFF.

The chain's CDR3 is CASSQKNIQYF. CDR3 coding DNA: TGTGCCAGCAGCCAGAAAAACATTCAGTACTTC. This sequence joins TRBV3-1 (or the pseudogene TRBV3-2) and TRBJ2-4; no definite D call. Deletions cut 3 bases from V and 4 bases from J, with 1 base between. This CDR3 comprises 11 residues. The germline CDR1 and CDR2 sequences are LGHDT and YNNKEL (reference sequence).

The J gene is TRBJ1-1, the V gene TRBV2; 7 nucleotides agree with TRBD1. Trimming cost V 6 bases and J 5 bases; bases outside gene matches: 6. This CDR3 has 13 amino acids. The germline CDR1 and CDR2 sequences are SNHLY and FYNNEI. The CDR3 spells CASRKTGVTEAFF. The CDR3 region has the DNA TGTGCCAGCAGGAAAACAGGGGTTACTGAAGCTTTCTTT.

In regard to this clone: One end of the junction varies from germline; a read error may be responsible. DNA for the CDR3: TGTGCCAGCACCTTACGGAAACCGGGACAACCTTACGAGCAGTACTTC. Translation: CASTLRKPGQPYEQYF. The genes are TRBV7-9 and TRBJ2-7; weak D call: TRBD1 (6 bases). The CDR3 extends over 16 amino acids. Germline lookup yields CDR1 SEHNR and CDR2 FQNEAQ (reference sequence). Full variable domain (missing parts from reference TRBV7-9 and TRBJ2-7): DTGVSQNPRHKITKRGQNVTFRCDPISEHNRLYWYRQTLGQGPEFLTYFQNEAQLEKSRLLSDRFSAERPKGSFSTLEIQRTEQGDSAMYLCASTLRKPGQPYEQYFGPGTRLTVT.

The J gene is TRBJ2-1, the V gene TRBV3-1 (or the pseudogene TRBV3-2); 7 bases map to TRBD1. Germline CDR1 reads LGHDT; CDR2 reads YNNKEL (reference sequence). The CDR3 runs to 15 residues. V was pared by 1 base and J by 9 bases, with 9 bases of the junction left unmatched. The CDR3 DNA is TGTGCCAGCAGCCAAGTGACAGGGACAGTGGGTGAGCAGTTCTTC. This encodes CASSQVTGTVGEQFF.

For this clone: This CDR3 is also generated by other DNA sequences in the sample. The CDR3 loop reads CASSLDKGLSAFF. The CDR3 coding sequence is TGTGCCAGCAGCTTAGATAAAGGGTTATCAGCTTTCTTT. This chain joins TRBV11-2 and TRBJ1-1; the D is unclear. Germline values: CDR1 SGHAT, CDR2 FQNNGV. The germline V and J ends were trimmed by 0 bases and 10 bases, with 12 bases remaining between them. The CDR3 has 13 amino acids.

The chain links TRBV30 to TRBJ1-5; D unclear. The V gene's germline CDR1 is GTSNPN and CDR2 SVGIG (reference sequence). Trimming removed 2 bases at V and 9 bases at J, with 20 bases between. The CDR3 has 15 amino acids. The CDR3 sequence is CAWSRKGAAAGPQHF. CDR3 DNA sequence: TGTGCCTGGAGTAGAAAAGGAGCAGCGGCCGGGCCCCAGCATTTT.

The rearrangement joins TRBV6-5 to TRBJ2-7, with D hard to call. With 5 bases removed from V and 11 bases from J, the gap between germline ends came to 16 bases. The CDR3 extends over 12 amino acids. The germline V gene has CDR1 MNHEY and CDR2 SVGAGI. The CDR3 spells CASSLFGEMKYF. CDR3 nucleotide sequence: TGTGCCAGCAGTCTTTTTGGGGAAATGAAGTACTTC.

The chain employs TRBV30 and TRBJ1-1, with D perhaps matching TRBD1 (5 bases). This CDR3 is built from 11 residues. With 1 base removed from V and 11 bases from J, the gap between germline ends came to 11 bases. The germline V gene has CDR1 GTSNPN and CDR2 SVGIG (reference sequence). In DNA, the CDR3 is TGTGCCTGGAGTGGGGACTCTAGGGCTTTCTTT. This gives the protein CAWSGDSRAFF.

CDR3: CAITRDRPNEQFF. CDR3 coding DNA: TGTGCCATAACCCGGGACAGACCTAATGAGCAGTTCTTC. This chain uses TRBV10-3 with TRBJ2-1; 7 bases are shared with TRBD1. The V and J ends lost 9 bases and 7 bases, in that order; junction bases with no gene match: 9. This CDR3 contains 13 residues. From germline, CDR1 is ENHRY and CDR2 SYGVKD.

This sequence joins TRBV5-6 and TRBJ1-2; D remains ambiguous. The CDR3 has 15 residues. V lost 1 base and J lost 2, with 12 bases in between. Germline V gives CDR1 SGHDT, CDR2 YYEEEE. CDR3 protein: CASSLLEVGNYGYTF. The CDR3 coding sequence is TGTGCCAGCAGCTTGTTGGAGGTAGGGAACTATGGCTACACCTTC. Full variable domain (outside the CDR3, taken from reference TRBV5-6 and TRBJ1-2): DAGVTQSPTHLIKTRGQQVTLRCSPKSGHDTVSWYQQALGQGPQFIFQYYEEEERQRGNFPDRFSGHQFPNYSSELNVNALLLGDSALYLCASSLLEVGNYGYTFGSGTRLTVV.

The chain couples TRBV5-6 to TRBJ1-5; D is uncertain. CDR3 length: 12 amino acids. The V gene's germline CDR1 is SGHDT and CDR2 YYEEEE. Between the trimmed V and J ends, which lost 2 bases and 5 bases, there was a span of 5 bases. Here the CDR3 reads CASSFRDQPQHF. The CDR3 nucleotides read TGTGCCAGCAGCTTCCGGGATCAGCCCCAGCATTTT.